These T cell receptor beta chains were read from a single sample in a study of T cell repertoires in MIS-A myocarditis. Only in-frame clones appear in the TCRdb table, and some are missing; sequencing was by immunoSEQ multiplex PCR. The sample shows fewer than 15,000 clones, around 70% of them seen only once. Sequencing was carried out using left ventricle heart tissue obtained at autopsy. The origin of the receptors is a man younger than 35 with fulminant myocarditis from multisystem inflammatory syndrome in adults (MIS-A) after COVID-19. CDR3s include the opening cysteine and the closing phenylalanine or tryptophan. Fields, in order: D gene, V gene, J gene, clone size, CDR3 protein, CDR3 DNA. The D gene is left open where the match is weak. A clone size is listed for some rows: how often the clone was seen (once, few, many), or a class if it is expanded.

>-|TRBV4-1|TRBJ2-7|-
CASSQDQGPHYEQYF
TGCGCCAGCAGCCAAGATCAGGGGCCCCACTACGAGCAGTACTTC
>TRBD2|TRBV7-2|TRBJ2-7|-
CASSSRGRAGREQYF
TGTGCCAGCAGCTCAAGAGGGAGGGCTGGTAGGGAGCAGTACTTC
>TRBD2|TRBV18|TRBJ2-3|-
CASSFRRGREADTQYF
TGTGCCAGCTCCTTTAGACGCGGGAGGGAGGCAGATACGCAGTATTTT
>TRBD1|TRBV19|TRBJ1-1|-
CASSIQQGSTEAFF
TGTGCCAGTAGTATCCAACAGGGGAGTACTGAAGCTTTCTTT
>-|TRBV6-6|TRBJ2-7|-
CASSYLIGEQYF
TGTGCCAGCAGTTACCTTATTGGGGAGCAGTACTTC
>TRBD1|TRBV6-2/TRBV6-3|TRBJ1-5|few
CASSPRQGNQPQHF
TGTGCCAGCAGCCCGCGACAGGGGAATCAGCCCCAGCATTTT
>-|TRBV19|TRBJ1-2|few
CASSMPVGYGYTF
TGTGCCAGTAGTATGCCGGTCGGCTATGGCTACACCTTC
>-|TRBV29-1|TRBJ1-1|-
CSVDFGARTFF
TGCAGCGTTGACTTTGGGGCGCGGACTTTCTTT
>-|TRBV7-9|TRBJ1-3|-
CASSLTGNTIYF
TGTGCCAGCAGCTTGACCGGAAACACCATATATTTT
>-|TRBV11-2|TRBJ1-6|-
CASTGGGNSPLHF
TGTGCCAGCACCGGAGGAGGGAATTCACCCCTCCACTTT
>TRBD2|TRBV5-4|TRBJ2-3|-
CASSPRRGEGDTQYF
TGTGCCAGCAGCCCTAGACGGGGGGAAGGAGATACGCAGTATTTT
>-|TRBV24-1|TRBJ2-2|-
CATSDLGTRNTGELFF
TGTGCCACCAGTGATTTGGGGACAAGGAACACCGGGGAGCTGTTTTTT
>-|TRBV6-5|TRBJ1-6|-
CATALVDNSPLHF
TGTGCCACCGCGCTTGTAGATAATTCACCCCTCCACTTT
>TRBD1|TRBV19|TRBJ2-1|-
CASRTGYNEQFF
TGTGCCAGTCGGACAGGTTACAATGAGCAGTTCTTC
>-|TRBV15|TRBJ2-7|-
CATSRKRQHSNEQYF
TGTGCCACCAGCAGAAAGAGACAGCACTCTAACGAGCAGTACTTC
>-|TRBV7-6|TRBJ2-3|-
CASSLDSSADTQYF
TGTGCCAGCAGCTTAGACAGTTCGGCGGATACGCAGTATTTT
>-|TRBV19|TRBJ1-5|-
CASSITTSWEPQHF
TGTGCCAGTAGTATAACCACGTCTTGGGAGCCCCAGCATTTT
>-|TRBV7-9|TRBJ2-2|-
CASSPLRVLGELFF
TGTGCCAGCAGCCCACTCAGAGTCCTCGGGGAGCTGTTTTTT
>-|TRBV7-9|TRBJ2-3|few
CASNTDVDTQYF
TGTGCCAGCAACACCGATGTGGATACGCAGTATTTT
>-|TRBV7-3|TRBJ2-5|-
CASSEIGGETQYF
TGTGCCAGCAGCGAAATTGGCGGCGAGACCCAGTACTTC
>-|TRBV19|TRBJ1-4|few
CASSIQITNEKLFF
TGTGCCAGTAGTATACAGATAACTAATGAAAAACTGTTTTTT
>-|TRBV6-6|TRBJ1-1|-
CASSFMNTEAFF
TGTGCCAGCAGTTTTATGAACACTGAAGCTTTCTTT